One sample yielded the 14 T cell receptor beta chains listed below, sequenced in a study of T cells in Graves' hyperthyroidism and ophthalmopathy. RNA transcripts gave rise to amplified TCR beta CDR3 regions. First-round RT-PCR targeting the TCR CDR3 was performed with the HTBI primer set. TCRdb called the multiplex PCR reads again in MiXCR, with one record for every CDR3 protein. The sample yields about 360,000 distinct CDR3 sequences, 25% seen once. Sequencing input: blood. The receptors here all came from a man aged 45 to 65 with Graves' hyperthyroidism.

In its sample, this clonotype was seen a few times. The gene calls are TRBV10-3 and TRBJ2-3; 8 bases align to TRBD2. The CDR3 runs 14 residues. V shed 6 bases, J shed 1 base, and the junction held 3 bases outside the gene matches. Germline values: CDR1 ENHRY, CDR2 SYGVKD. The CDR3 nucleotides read TGTGCCATCAGAGCGGGAGATGGCACAGATACGCAGTATTTT. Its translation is CAIRAGDGTDTQYF.

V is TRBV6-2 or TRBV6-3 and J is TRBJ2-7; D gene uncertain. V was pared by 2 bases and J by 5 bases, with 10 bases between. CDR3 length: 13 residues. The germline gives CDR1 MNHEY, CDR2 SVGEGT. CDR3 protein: CASSYTFGHEQYF. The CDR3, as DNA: TGTGCCAGCAGTTACACGTTCGGCCACGAGCAGTACTTC.

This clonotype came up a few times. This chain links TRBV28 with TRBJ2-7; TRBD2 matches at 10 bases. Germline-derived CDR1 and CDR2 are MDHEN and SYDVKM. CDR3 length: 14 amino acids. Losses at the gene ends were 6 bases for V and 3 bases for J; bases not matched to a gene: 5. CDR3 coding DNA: TGTGCCAGCAGCGCTAGCGGGAGCTACTACGAGCAGTACTTC. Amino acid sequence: CASSASGSYYEQYF.

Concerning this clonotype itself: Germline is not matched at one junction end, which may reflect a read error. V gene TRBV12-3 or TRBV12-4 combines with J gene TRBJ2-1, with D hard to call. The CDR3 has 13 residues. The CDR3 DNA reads TGTGTCAGCAGTTTAGAGACTGGCAATGAGCAGTTCTTC. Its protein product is CVSSLETGNEQFF.

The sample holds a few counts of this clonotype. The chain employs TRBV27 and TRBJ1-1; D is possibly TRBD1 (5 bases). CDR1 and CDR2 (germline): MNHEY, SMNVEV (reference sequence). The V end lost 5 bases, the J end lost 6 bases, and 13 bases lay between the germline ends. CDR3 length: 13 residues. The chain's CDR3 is CASSPLGVAEAFF. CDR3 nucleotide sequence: TGTGCCAGCAGTCCTTTAGGGGTGGCTGAAGCTTTCTTT.

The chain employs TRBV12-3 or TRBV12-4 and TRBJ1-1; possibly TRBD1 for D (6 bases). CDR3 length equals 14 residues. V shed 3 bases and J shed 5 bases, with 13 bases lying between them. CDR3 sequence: CASSFTGIRTEAFF. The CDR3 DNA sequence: TGTGCCAGCAGTTTCACAGGGATCCGAACTGAAGCTTTCTTT.

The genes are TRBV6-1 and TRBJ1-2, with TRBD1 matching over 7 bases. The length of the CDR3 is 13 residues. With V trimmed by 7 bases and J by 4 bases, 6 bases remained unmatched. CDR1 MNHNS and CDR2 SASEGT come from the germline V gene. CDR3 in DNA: TGTGCCAGCACCCAGGGGGGTTCCTATGGCTACACCTTC. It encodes CASTQGGSYGYTF.

The CDR3 spells CSTGGPTYEQYF. CDR3 nucleotides: TGCAGCACCGGGGGTCCGACCTACGAGCAGTACTTC. The chain is built from TRBV20-1 and TRBJ2-7; D might be TRBD2 (6 bases). The CDR3 length is 12 residues. Looked up from germline, CDR1 is DFQATT and CDR2 is SNEGSKA (reference sequence).

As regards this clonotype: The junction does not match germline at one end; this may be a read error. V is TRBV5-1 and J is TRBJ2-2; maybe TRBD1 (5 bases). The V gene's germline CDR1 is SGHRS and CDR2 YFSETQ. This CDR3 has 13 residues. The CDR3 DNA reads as TGTGCCAGCAGCTATCAGGGTTTCGGGGAGCTGTTTTTT. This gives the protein CASSYQGFGELFF.

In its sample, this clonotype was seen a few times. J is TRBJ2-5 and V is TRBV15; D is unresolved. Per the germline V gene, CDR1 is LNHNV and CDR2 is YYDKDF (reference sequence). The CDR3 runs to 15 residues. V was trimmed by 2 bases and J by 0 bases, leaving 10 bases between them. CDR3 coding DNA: TGTGCCACCAGCAGAAGTCTTGAGTACCAAGAGACCCAGTACTTC. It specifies CATSRSLEYQETQYF. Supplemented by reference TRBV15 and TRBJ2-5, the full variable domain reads DAMVIQNPRYQVTQFGKPVTLSCSQTLNHNVMYWYQQKSSQAPKLLFHYYDKDFNNEADTPDNFQSRRPNTSFCFLDIRSPGLGDTAMYLCATSRSLEYQETQYFGPGTRLLVL.

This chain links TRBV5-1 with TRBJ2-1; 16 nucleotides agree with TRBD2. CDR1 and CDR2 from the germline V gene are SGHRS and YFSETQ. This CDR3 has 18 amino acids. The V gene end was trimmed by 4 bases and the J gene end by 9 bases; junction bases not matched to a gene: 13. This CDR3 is CASSPGTSGRAHNVEQFF. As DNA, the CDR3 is TGCGCCAGCAGCCCCGGGACTAGCGGGAGGGCCCACAATGTTGAGCAGTTCTTC.

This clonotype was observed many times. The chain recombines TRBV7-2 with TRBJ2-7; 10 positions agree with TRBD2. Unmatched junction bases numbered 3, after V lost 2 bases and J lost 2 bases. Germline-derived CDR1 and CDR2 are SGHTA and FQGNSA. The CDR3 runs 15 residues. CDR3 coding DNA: TGTGCCAGCAGCTTAACTAGCGGGGATACCTACGAGCAGTACTTC. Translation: CASSLTSGDTYEQYF.

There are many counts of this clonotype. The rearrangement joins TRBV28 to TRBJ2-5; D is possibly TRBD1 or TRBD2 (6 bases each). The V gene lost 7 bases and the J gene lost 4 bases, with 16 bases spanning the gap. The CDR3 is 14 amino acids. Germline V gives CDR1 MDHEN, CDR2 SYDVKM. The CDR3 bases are TGTGCCAGCATCGAACGGGGGCGAGGAGAGACCCAGTACTTC. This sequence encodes CASIERGRGETQYF. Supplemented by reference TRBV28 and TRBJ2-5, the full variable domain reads DVKVTQSSRYLVKRTGEKVFLECVQDMDHENMFWYRQDPGLGLRLIYFSYDVKMKEKGDIPEGYSVSREKKERFSLILESASTNQTSMYLCASIERGRGETQYFGPGTRLLVL.

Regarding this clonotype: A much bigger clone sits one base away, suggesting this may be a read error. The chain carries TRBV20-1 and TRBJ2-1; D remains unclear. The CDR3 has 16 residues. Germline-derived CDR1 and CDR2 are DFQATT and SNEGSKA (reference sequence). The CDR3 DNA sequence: TGCAGTCCTAGTCCCGAGACTCTCAGATGGAACAATGAGCAGTTCTTC. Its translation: CSPSPETLRWNNEQFF.